This is a list of T cell receptor beta chains from one sample in a study of cytomegalovirus exposure and HLA in healthy donors. Method: immunoSEQ multiplex PCR; TCRdb's copy keeps in-frame clones and lacks some. The sample contains around 70,000 clones, approximately 93% of which appear only once. The sample consisted of PBMCs. The receptor set was obtained from a young man in good health and CMV-seropositive. CDR3s include the opening cysteine and the closing phenylalanine or tryptophan. D genes are given only for firm matches. Only some rows state a clone size, as once, few, many or a class for expanded clones.

d_gene	v_gene	abundance	j_gene	CDR3aa	CDR3nt
-	TRBV14	few	TRBJ2-3	CASSQETGQSSDTQYF	TGTGCCAGCAGCCAAGAAACAGGCCAATCCTCAGATACGCAGTATTTT
-	TRBV28	-	TRBJ2-2	CASSFYRAPRGANTGELFF	TGTGCCAGCAGCTTTTACCGGGCACCAAGGGGCGCGAACACCGGGGAGCTGTTTTTT
TRBD2	TRBV6-4	-	TRBJ2-1	CASSDQAGGPDEQFF	TGTGCCAGCAGTGACCAAGCGGGAGGGCCCGATGAGCAGTTCTTC
-	TRBV19	-	TRBJ2-7	CASSIPLLNRYEQYF	TGTGCCAGTAGTATCCCGTTACTAAACCGCTACGAGCAGTACTTC
TRBD1	TRBV9	-	TRBJ2-7	CASSVAGTGGLNSYEQYF	TGTGCCAGCAGCGTAGCAGGGACAGGGGGTTTAAACTCCTACGAGCAGTACTTC
-	TRBV28	-	TRBJ2-2	CASSSAGELFF	TGTGCCAGCAGTTCCGCCGGGGAGCTGTTTTTT
-	TRBV30	-	TRBJ2-1	CAWSVLQVRNEQFF	TGTGCCTGGAGTGTACTACAGGTTAGGAATGAGCAGTTCTTC
-	TRBV19	once	TRBJ1-5	CASSWREWEPQHF	TGTGCCAGTAGTTGGAGAGAGTGGGAGCCCCAGCATTTT
-	TRBV28	-	TRBJ1-1	CASSFLTGTSGNTEAFF	TGTGCCAGCAGTTTCTTGACCGGGACATCGGGGAACACTGAAGCTTTCTTT
-	TRBV5-6	-	TRBJ2-2	CASSEGLGKAGELFF	TGTGCCAGCAGCGAAGGACTGGGCAAGGCCGGGGAGCTGTTTTTT
TRBD1	TRBV19	once	TRBJ2-7	CASSIRDRTYEQYF	TGTGCCAGTAGTATCCGGGACAGAACCTACGAGCAGTACTTC
TRBD2	TRBV25-1	-	TRBJ2-1	CASSEWGGSSYNEQFF	TGTGCCAGCAGTGAATGGGGCGGGAGTTCCTACAATGAGCAGTTCTTC
-	TRBV5-6	-	TRBJ2-3	CASSRLMRENTDTQYF	TGTGCCAGCAGTCGTTTGATGAGGGAGAACACAGATACGCAGTATTTT